This T cell receptor beta chain appears in the sequencing data of a study of blood T cell repertoires in COVID-19. About the study: The United States, Italy and Spain were the sources of the acute and convalescent COVID-19 samples. Sample material is recorded as cDNA or gDNA derived from T cells, B-cell-depleted T cells, or PBMCs.

The CDR3 sequence is 13 residues long. Germline assignment: CDR1 LGHDT and CDR2 YNNKEL (reference sequence). Trimming left V 1 base short and J 10 bases short, with 8 bases between. In the original workflow: Amplification of reference gene primers was used by the study to estimate nucleated cell counts. Method: immunoSEQ multiplex PCR; TCRdb's copy keeps in-frame clones and lacks some. V, J and clone size reflect that table, while D and trimming were determined from the DNA. The sample contains under 300,000 clones, around 83% of which appear only once. The origin of this receptor is a man older than 75 with acute or convalescent COVID-19. Specimen: peripheral blood. The chain couples TRBV3-1 (or the pseudogene TRBV3-2) to TRBJ1-6, with D unclear. The CDR3, as DNA: TGTGCCAGCAGCCAAGGGTTAGAATCACCCCTCCACTTT. It translates to CASSQGLESPLHF.